The clone carrying this T cell receptor beta chain has just a few counts. The sample is drawn from a study of T-cell memory formation after mild COVID-19. The overall study: Largely, TCR clusters stayed within a single donor.

From the 5' RACE reads, TCRdb called clonotypes with MiXCR, one entry per CDR3 protein. The sample has about 500,000 distinct CDR3 sequences; around 20% are singletons. Germline CDR1 reads SQVTM; CDR2 reads ANQGSEA. CDR3 length: 14 amino acids. V lost 6 bases to trimming and J lost 4 bases; unmatched junction nucleotides: 10. Source material: PBMCs or a T cell subset sorted from them (not recorded which). V is TRBV29-1 and J is TRBJ2-5, with 8 nucleotides matching TRBD1. The TCR originated in an adult woman who had mild COVID-19 (a few samples of this study predate the infection). Cell type and time point are not known. The CDR3 bases are TGCAGCGTGGACCCTGGACAGGGTTCAGAGACCCAGTACTTC. As protein: CSVDPGQGSETQYF.